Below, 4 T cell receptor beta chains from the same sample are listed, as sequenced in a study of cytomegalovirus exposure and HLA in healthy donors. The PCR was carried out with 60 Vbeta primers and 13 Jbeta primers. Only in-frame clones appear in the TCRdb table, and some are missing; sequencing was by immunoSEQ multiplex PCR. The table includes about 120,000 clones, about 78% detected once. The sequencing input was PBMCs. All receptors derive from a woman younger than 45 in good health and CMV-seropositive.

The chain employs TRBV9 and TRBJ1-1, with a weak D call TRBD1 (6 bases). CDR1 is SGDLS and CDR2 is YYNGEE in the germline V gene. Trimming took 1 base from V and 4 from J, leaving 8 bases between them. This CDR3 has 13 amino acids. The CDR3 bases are TGTGCCAGCAGCGTACAGGGGTCCACTGAAGCTTTCTTT. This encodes CASSVQGSTEAFF.

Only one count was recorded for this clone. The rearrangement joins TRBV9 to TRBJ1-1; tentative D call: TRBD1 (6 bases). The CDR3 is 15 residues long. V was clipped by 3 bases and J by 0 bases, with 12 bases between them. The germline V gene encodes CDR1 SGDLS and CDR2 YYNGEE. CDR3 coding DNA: TGTGCCAGCAGCGCTCACAGGGAACTGAACACTGAAGCTTTCTTT. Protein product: CASSAHRELNTEAFF.

This chain's CDR3 is CASSLDLPTGSNSPLHF. CDR3 DNA: TGTGCCAGCAGCTTAGATCTCCCTACAGGGAGCAATTCACCCCTCCACTTT. The chain combines TRBV11-3 with TRBJ1-6, with a weak D call TRBD1 (6 bases). The germline V and J ends were trimmed by 0 bases and 7 bases, with 16 bases remaining between them. The CDR3 covers 17 residues. In germline, CDR1 is SGHNT, CDR2 YENEEA.

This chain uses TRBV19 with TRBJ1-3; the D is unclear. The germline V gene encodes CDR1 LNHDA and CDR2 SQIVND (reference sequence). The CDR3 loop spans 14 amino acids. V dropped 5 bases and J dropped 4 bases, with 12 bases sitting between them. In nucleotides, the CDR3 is TGTGCCAGTAGTCGAGCGGCAGTCGGAAACACCATATATTTT. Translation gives CASSRAAVGNTIYF.